This T cell receptor beta chain emerged from a study of shared clonotypes between healthy human individuals. The naive CD8 subset, CD45RO-negative cells positively selected for CCR7, excluded terminally differentiated effector memory CD45RA+ cells. Methods used by the authors: ImmunoSEQ supplied junction-only sequences lacking quality scores, so filtering was different. Data came from immunoSEQ multiplex PCR; TCRdb stores just in-frame clones and leaves some out. The V and J calls and clone size are taken from that table; D and trimming were inferred from the DNA. The table includes about 2.1 million clones, about 93% detected once. Trimming removed 1 base at V and 2 bases at J, with 12 bases between. This CDR3 has 15 residues. Germline V gene lookup returns CDR1 SEHNR and CDR2 FQNEAQ (reference sequence). Regarding this clone: Its specificity is not known.

General study points: Several donors shared about 4.5% of their naive CD4 clonotypes.

The sequence was obtained from a man aged 18 to 30 in good health. Some clones in this sample may be carry-over from other donors' samples. What was sequenced was naive CD8+ T cells from PBMCs. The V and J genes are TRBV7-9 and TRBJ2-7, with D perhaps TRBD1 or TRBD2 (6 bases each). CDR3 DNA: TGTGCCAGCAGCTTAGTTGGAGGGGGAACCTACGAGCAGTACTTC. This codes for CASSLVGGGTYEQYF.